Below, 26 T cell receptor beta chains from the same sample are listed, as sequenced in a study of T cell clonality in common variable immunodeficiency. Clones were read by immunoSEQ multiplex PCR, and TCRdb kept only the in-frame ones, dropping some. Recorded here are 40,000 to 60,000 clones, none singletons. Material: peripheral blood mononuclear cells. The source is a person aged 18-69 years in good health.

This clone came up many times. The read is 3 residues too short to cover the CDR3 end, so that end is filled in from the germline J gene. The rearrangement joins TRBV6-2 or TRBV6-3 to TRBJ2-1, with D possibly TRBD2 on 5 matching bases. The V end was cut by 6 bases, the J end by 0 bases, with 12 bases between. Germline CDR1 and CDR2: MNHEY and SVGEGT. This CDR3 has 15 residues. The CDR3 DNA, read in part, is TGTGCCAGCAGGGCCGGGGAAAGCTCCTACAATGAG. It is translated as CASRAGESSYNE. The entire CDR3 is CASRAGESSYNEQFF.

This clone has ten or more counts. The read is 3 residues too short to cover the CDR3 end, so that end is filled in from the germline J gene. V and J are TRBV23-1 and TRBJ2-2; 7 bases fit TRBD2. TRBV23-1 is reported as an ORF; its role is uncertain. J was trimmed by 1 base and V by 10 bases; bases with no gene match: 12. CDR3 length: 16 residues. The CDR3 DNA, read in part, is TGCGCCACCGTAACGCGGGAGAAATGGAACACCGGGGAG. It translates to CATVTREKWNTGE. In full, the CDR3 is CATVTREKWNTGELFF.

This clone came up many times. The read falls 3 residues short of the CDR3 end, and the missing part is taken from the germline J gene. V is TRBV20-1 and J is TRBJ2-2; 11 bases line up with TRBD2. CDR3 length: 16 amino acids. The V segment lost 0 bases and the J segment 3 bases; nucleotides outside the gene matches: 3. Germline V CDR1 and CDR2: DFQATT, SNEGSKA (reference sequence). This CDR3 reads CSARDPGLADTGELFF. The sequenced CDR3 bases are TGCAGTGCTAGAGATCCGGGACTAGCGGACACCGGGGAG.

The sample holds many counts of this clone. The observed sequence ends 3 residues before the CDR3 terminus, with the missing tail filled in from the germline J gene. This chain connects TRBV4-2 to TRBJ1-6, with D possibly being TRBD1 (6 bases). Germline lookup yields CDR1 LGHNA and CDR2 YNFKEQ. The CDR3 sequence is 15 residues long. V was clipped by 0 bases and J by 6 bases, with 9 bases between them. The part of the CDR3 DNA that was read is TGTGCCAGCAGCCAAGAGGGGGGGCCTAATTCACCC. The encoded protein is CASSQEGGPNSP. The CDR3 as a whole reads CASSQEGGPNSPLHF.

This clone was observed many times. The read ends 3 residues before the CDR3 terminus; that terminus is restored from the germline J gene. The V gene is TRBV23-1, the J gene TRBJ1-3; 7 bases fit TRBD1. TRBV23-1 carries the ORF label, with uncertain function. This CDR3 comprises 14 residues. V shed 4 bases, J shed 3 bases, and the junction held 3 bases outside the gene matches. This CDR3 is CASSRDSYGNTIYF. CDR3 bases read: TGCGCCAGCAGTCGGGACAGTTATGGAAACACC.

This clone was recorded many times. The CDR3 end is not reached by the read, which stops 3 residues before it; the germline J gene fills it in. The chain combines TRBV7-2 with TRBJ2-1, with 7 bases aligning to TRBD2. The CDR3 contains 15 residues. Per the germline V gene, CDR1 is SGHTA and CDR2 is FQGNSA. The ends lost 1 base at V and 6 bases at J; junction bases unmatched: 6. CDR3 loop: CASSLGRESSNEQFF. Partial CDR3 DNA: TGTGCCAGCAGCTTAGGGCGGGAGTCGAGCAATGAG.

With regard to this clone: The read ends 3 residues early relative to the CDR3; the germline J gene fills the gap. The V and J genes are TRBV19 and TRBJ2-2, with a possible D match to TRBD1 (7 bases). Germline CDR1 and CDR2: LNHDA and SQIVND (reference sequence). This CDR3 contains 15 residues. This CDR3 reads CASTHRLQGGEKLFF. The DNA read from the CDR3 is TGTGCCAGTACCCATAGGCTTCAGGGGGGTGAAAAG.

Many counts were recorded for this clone. The read finishes 3 residues shy of the CDR3 end, and the germline J gene is used to complete it. V and J are TRBV5-4 and TRBJ2-3; maybe TRBD1 (5 bases). CDR1 SGHNT and CDR2 YYREEE come from the germline V gene (reference sequence). There are 15 residues in the CDR3. V shed 4 bases and J shed 0 bases, with 12 bases lying between them. CDR3 in amino acids: CASSVDTGSTDTQYF. Incomplete CDR3 DNA: TGTGCCAGCAGCGTGGACACAGGTAGCACAGATACG.

Notes on this clone: The read terminates 3 residues ahead of where the CDR3 ends, so the germline J gene completes it. The V gene is TRBV20-1, the J gene TRBJ1-4, with 8 bases lining up with TRBD1. In germline, CDR1 is DFQATT, CDR2 SNEGSKA (reference sequence). CDR3 length: 19 amino acids. Partial CDR3 DNA: TGCAGTGCTAGAGGGAATGACAGGGGCGCCAGTCTCCTTGGTTCACCA. This gives the protein CSARGNDRGASLLGSP. The whole CDR3 sequence reads CSARGNDRGASLLGSPLFF.

This clone has at least ten counts. The read stops 3 residues short of the end of the CDR3; the missing end is completed from the germline J gene. This chain joins TRBV7-2 and TRBJ1-3, with TRBD1 as a possible D gene (5 bases). Looked up from germline, CDR1 is SGHTA and CDR2 is FQGNSA. With 6 bases removed from V and 0 bases from J, the gap between germline ends came to 12 bases. The CDR3 contains 15 residues. This CDR3 is CASRKQVISGNTIYF. Incomplete CDR3 DNA: TGTGCCAGCAGAAAACAGGTGATCTCTGGAAACACC.

This clone was counted ten times or more. The covered CDR3 bases are TGCAGTGCTAGAGATAGACTAGCGGGAGGTCCCGAG. Translation gives CSARDRLAGGPE. The entire CDR3 reads CSARDRLAGGPEQYF. The chain couples TRBV20-1 to TRBJ2-7; 13 bases line up with TRBD2. The CDR3 end lies 3 residues beyond the end of the read and is filled in from the germline J gene. The CDR3 spans 15 residues. V shed 0 bases and J 6 bases; nucleotides not matched to a gene: 5. Germline V gene sequence: CDR1 DFQATT, CDR2 SNEGSKA (reference sequence).

This clone was detected ten times or more. Coverage ceases 3 residues before the CDR3 finishes, and the germline J gene fills in the end. The chain carries TRBV18 and TRBJ2-7; 11 nucleotides align to TRBD2. V lost 6 bases and J lost 4; bases outside the gene matches: 8. Germline CDR1 KGHSH, CDR2 LQKENI. There are 15 residues in the CDR3. The CDR3 protein is CASSPTSGSSYEQYF. The part of the CDR3 DNA that was read is TGTGCCAGCTCTCCTACTAGCGGGAGTTCGTACGAG.

There are many counts of this clone. Read data end 3 residues before the CDR3 end; the end is taken from the germline J gene. This chain joins TRBV6-1 and TRBJ1-3; no definite D call. V lost 0 bases, J lost 0 bases, and 9 bases lay in between. The CDR3 is 16 amino acids. Germline values: CDR1 MNHNS, CDR2 SASEGT. Partial CDR3 DNA: TGTGCCAGCAGTGAAGCGTTTCTAAGCTCTGGAAACACC. Translating it yields CASSEAFLSSGNT. The whole CDR3 reads CASSEAFLSSGNTIYF.

This clone was detected only a few times. Germline and junction disagree at one end, which may indicate a read error. The sequence runs out 3 residues before the end of the CDR3; the remainder is reconstructed from the germline J gene. Other DNA sequences in the sample encode the same CDR3. The genes are TRBV2 and TRBJ1-3; 7 bases align to TRBD1. From germline, CDR1 is SNHLY and CDR2 FYNNEI. The CDR3 has 16 amino acids. This CDR3 reads CASSEVGQIPGNTIYF. CDR3 DNA, as far as it was read: TGTGCCAGCAGTGAAGTGGGACAGATCCCTGGAAACACA. Full variable domain (remainder filled in from reference TRBV2 and TRBJ1-3): EPEVTQTPSHQVTQMGQEVILRCVPISNHLYFYWYRQILGQKVEFLVSFYNNEISEKSEIFDDQFSVERPDGSNFTLKIRSTKLEDSAMYFCASSEVGQIPGNTIYFGEGSWLTVV.

This clone was recorded many times. The junction does not match germline at one end; this may be a read error. The read is 3 residues too short to cover the CDR3 end, so that end is filled in from the germline J gene. The chain employs TRBV4-2 and TRBJ1-4; TRBD1 agrees at 10 bases. The CDR3 is 18 residues long. Germline values: CDR1 LGHNA, CDR2 YNFKEQ. Partial CDR3 DNA: TGCGCCAGCAGCCGGCAGACAGGGGGCTATACAGCTAATGAAAAA. Translated, it gives CASSRQTGGYTANEK. The CDR3 reads in full as CASSRQTGGYTANEKLFF.

Worth noting for this clone: The CDR3 is cut off 3 residues early in the read; its end comes from the germline J gene. V and J are TRBV7-9 and TRBJ1-1, with D perhaps TRBD1 (6 bases). The length of the CDR3 is 11 residues. CDR1 SEHNR and CDR2 FQNEAQ come from the germline V gene (reference sequence). CDR3 sequence reads: CASTAGTEAFF. The CDR3 bases that were read are TGTGCCAGCACGGCCGGGACAGAA.

This clone came up a few times. The read is 3 residues too short to cover the CDR3 end, so that end is filled in from the germline J gene. This chain connects TRBV2 to TRBJ1-1; 8 bases align to TRBD1. The CDR3 loop spans 13 amino acids. From germline, CDR1 is SNHLY and CDR2 FYNNEI. J gave up 6 bases and V 6 bases, and 6 bases lay outside the gene matches. The CDR3 region is CASRYGQGAEAFF. CDR3 DNA, as far as it was read: TGTGCCAGCAGATACGGACAGGGCGCTGAA.

The table lists this clone with many counts. The read halts 3 residues ahead of the CDR3 end, with the missing end drawn from the germline J gene. The rearrangement uses TRBV20-1 and TRBJ1-5, with a tentative D call TRBD1 (6 bases). The length of the CDR3 is 13 residues. The germline V gene encodes CDR1 DFQATT and CDR2 SNEGSKA (reference sequence). The germline V and J ends were trimmed by 1 base and 9 bases, with 13 bases remaining between them. The covered CDR3 bases are TGCAGTGCTAGAGTTGAGGGCAGGGGGCCC. This gives the protein CSARVEGRGP. The full CDR3 sequence reads CSARVEGRGPQHF.

In this sample, this clone turned up many times. The observed sequence ends 3 residues before the CDR3 terminus, with the missing tail filled in from the germline J gene. This chain connects TRBV20-1 to TRBJ2-1; 14 bases are shared with TRBD2. V was pared by 5 bases and J by 5 bases, with 2 bases of the junction left unmatched. The CDR3 runs 14 residues. The germline CDR1 and CDR2 sequences are DFQATT and SNEGSKA (reference sequence). The sequenced part of the CDR3 DNA is TGCAGTGCTCCGGGACTAGCGGGGGACAATGAG. Translated, it gives CSAPGLAGDNE. The full CDR3 sequence reads CSAPGLAGDNEQFF.

This clone was seen many times. The CDR3 end falls 3 residues outside the read, so it is completed with the germline J gene. The gene calls are TRBV2 and TRBJ2-7; TRBD1 matches 11 bases. J was trimmed by 6 bases and V by 6 bases; bases with no gene match: 4. CDR3 length: 13 amino acids. The germline CDR1 and CDR2 sequences are SNHLY and FYNNEI. Incomplete CDR3 DNA: TGTGCCAGCAGGGCGGACAGGGGGCGCGAG. Amino acids: CASRADRGRE. The whole CDR3 is CASRADRGREQYF.

The table lists this clone with a few counts. The DNA ends 3 residues before the CDR3 does, and the rest of the CDR3 is filled in from the germline J gene. The chain uses TRBV18 and TRBJ1-5; 9 nucleotides match TRBD1. The CDR3 is 14 amino acids. Looked up from germline, CDR1 is KGHSH and CDR2 is LQKENI. V lost 5 bases, J lost 4 bases, and 3 bases stayed unmatched. CDR3 bases read: TGTGCCAGCTCAGCCGGGACAGGGAATCAGCCC. Its protein product is CASSAGTGNQP. The CDR3 in its entirety is CASSAGTGNQPQHF.

In this sample, this clone turned up many times. The sequence runs out 3 residues before the end of the CDR3; the remainder is reconstructed from the germline J gene. This rearrangement joins TRBV19 to TRBJ1-5; D is uncertain. This CDR3 spans 18 amino acids. In germline, CDR1 is LNHDA, CDR2 SQIVND (reference sequence). V lost 2 bases, J lost 0 bases, and 17 bases lay in between. The CDR3 DNA, read in part, is TGTGCCAGTAGTATATCCCGGAGCAGCCACTATAGCAATCAGCCC. Encoded protein: CASSISRSSHYSNQP. In full, the CDR3 is CASSISRSSHYSNQPQHF.

This clone has a count of ten or more. The read ends 3 residues shy of where the CDR3 ends; the end is completed using the germline J gene. The chain links TRBV19 to TRBJ2-2; 8 nucleotides align to TRBD1. The CDR3 loop spans 16 amino acids. Germline V CDR1 and CDR2: LNHDA, SQIVND (reference sequence). The V gene end was trimmed by 4 bases and the J gene end by 3 bases; junction bases not matched to a gene: 7. The CDR3 here is CASSTRGQRDTGELFF. CDR3 DNA, as far as it was read: TGTGCCAGTAGTACCAGGGGGCAAAGGGACACCGGGGAG.

This clone has ten or more counts. The read ends 3 residues shy of where the CDR3 ends; the end is completed using the germline J gene. The chain uses TRBV18 and TRBJ2-5; 8 positions agree with TRBD2. Germline CDR1 reads KGHSH; CDR2 reads LQKENI. The ends lost 6 bases at V and 2 bases at J; junction bases unmatched: 17. The CDR3 has 18 amino acids. CDR3 region: CASSSPGQRGTEQETQYF. CDR3 DNA (partial): TGTGCCAGCTCTTCACCGGGTCAGCGGGGGACCGAACAAGAGACC.

There are many counts of this clone. The read gets to within 3 residues of the CDR3 end, and the germline J gene fills in the rest. The rearrangement uses TRBV7-8 and TRBJ2-1; TRBD2 matches 15 bases. Germline-derived CDR1 and CDR2 are SGHVS and FQNEAQ. CDR3 length: 16 amino acids. V lost 3 bases and J lost 8; bases outside the gene matches: 5. CDR3 DNA (partial): TGTGCCAGCAGCTTCGGGACTAGCGGGAGGTGGGATGAG. As protein: CASSFGTSGRWDE. The entire CDR3 reads CASSFGTSGRWDEQFF.

This clone appeared many times. The read stops 3 residues short of the end of the CDR3; the missing end is completed from the germline J gene. The chain employs TRBV5-6 and TRBJ1-6, with 8 bases aligning to TRBD1. V shed 5 bases, J shed 7 bases, and the junction held 8 bases outside the gene matches. This CDR3 has 15 residues. The germline V gene has CDR1 SGHDT and CDR2 YYEEEE. CDR3 bases read: TGTGCCAGCAGTGGCGGCAGGGGGCGGAATTCACCC. Its translation is CASSGGRGRNSP. The CDR3, in full, reads CASSGGRGRNSPLHF.